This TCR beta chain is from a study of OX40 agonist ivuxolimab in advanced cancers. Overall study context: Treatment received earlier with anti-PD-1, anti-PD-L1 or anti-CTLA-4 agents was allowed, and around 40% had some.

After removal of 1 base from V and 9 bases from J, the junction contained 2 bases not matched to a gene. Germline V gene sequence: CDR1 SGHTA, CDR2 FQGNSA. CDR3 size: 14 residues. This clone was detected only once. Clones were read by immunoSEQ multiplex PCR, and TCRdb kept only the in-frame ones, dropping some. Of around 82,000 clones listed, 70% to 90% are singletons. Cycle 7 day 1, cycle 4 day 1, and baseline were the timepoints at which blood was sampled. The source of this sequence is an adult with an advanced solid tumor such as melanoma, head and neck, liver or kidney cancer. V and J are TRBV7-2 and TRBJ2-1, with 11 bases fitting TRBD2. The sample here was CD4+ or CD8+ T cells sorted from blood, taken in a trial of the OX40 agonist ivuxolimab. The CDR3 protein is CASSLVAGGPEQFF. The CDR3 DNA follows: TGTGCCAGCAGCTTAGTAGCGGGAGGGCCTGAGCAGTTCTTC. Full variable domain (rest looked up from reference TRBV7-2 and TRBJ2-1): GAGVSQSPSNKVTEKGKDVELRCDPISGHTALYWYRQSLGQGLEFLIYFQGNSAPDKSGLPSDRFSAERTGGSVSTLTIQRTQQEDSAVYLCASSLVAGGPEQFFGPGTRLTVL.